This T cell receptor (beta chain) was recorded in a study of T-cell reconstitution after alpha-beta-depleted transplantation in children. For TCRbeta, the library was prepared with unique molecular identifiers. TCRdb independently ran MiXCR on the PCR reads; one entry per CDR3 protein. The table has about 240,000 distinct CDR3 sequences, 9.5% to 15% seen once. V gave up 6 bases and J gave up 7 bases, with 16 bases separating them. This CDR3 contains 14 residues. At least ten counts were recorded for this clonotype. The TCR comes from a human donor who donated a stem cell graft to a child with acute lymphoblastic leukemia. The sequencing here drew on PBMCs from the stem cell graft donor, taken from the stem cell graft. The rearrangement uses TRBV12-3 or TRBV12-4 and TRBJ2-1, with TRBD1 as a possible D gene (5 bases). CDR3 in amino acids: CASSLQGSRNEQFF. CDR3 in DNA: TGTGCCAGCAGCCTGCAGGGAAGTAGGAATGAGCAGTTCTTC.